The T cell receptor (beta chain) under discussion was sequenced for a study of blood T cell repertoires in COVID-19. Study-wide context: The analysed material was cDNA or gDNA that came from T cells, B-cell-depleted T cells, or PBMCs.

CDR3 length: 15 residues. Between the trimmed V and J ends, which lost 0 bases and 5 bases, there was a span of 14 bases. Germline assignment: CDR1 SGHNT and CDR2 YYREEE (reference sequence). The method was immunoSEQ multiplex PCR; TCRdb's version includes in-frame clones alone and lacks a portion of them. The data contain about 70,000 clones, 80% of them singletons. The origin of this receptor is a man between 65 and 85 years old who had recovered from COVID-19. This chain uses TRBV5-4 with TRBJ2-5, with D perhaps TRBD1 (6 bases). The material sequenced was peripheral blood. CDR3: CASSLDQGFGETQYF. DNA for the CDR3: TGTGCCAGCAGCTTGGATCAGGGGTTTGGGGAGACCCAGTACTTC.